This T cell receptor beta chain was profiled in a study of monozygotic twins with inflammatory bowel disease. Per the germline V gene, CDR1 is SGHNT and CDR2 is YYREEE (reference sequence). The length of the CDR3 is 18 residues. General observations from the study: Inverse Simpson values showed less TCRbeta diversity in IBD patients than in their healthy co-twins. IBD patients share fewer clonotypes with other people than healthy twins do, especially with disease activity.

On this clonotype: The target antigen is unknown.

No sorting of T cells preceded isolation of total RNA from whole blood. TCRalpha and TCRbeta cDNA was put through two nested PCRs of roughly 16 and 10 cycles. TCRdb reanalyzed the 5' RACE reads and collapses them to one entry per CDR3 protein, without DNA. Recorded here are a few hundred thousand distinct CDR3 sequences; the top ten clones represent 1.5% to 2%. The chain carries TRBV5-4 and TRBJ2-6; TCRdb's D call of TRBD1 is untestable without DNA. Sequencing was carried out using blood. The receptor was isolated from a human donor with ulcerative colitis or Crohn's disease, or a healthy co-twin of an affected twin (not recorded which). CDR3 protein: CASSLGQGAASGANVLTF.